This T cell receptor (beta chain) emerged from a study of identifying expanded T cells in peripheral blood. During the collection period, no donor immune events like infections were recorded. For this clone: The antigen is unknown.

The V and J ends lost 5 bases and 1 base, in that order; junction bases with no gene match: 4. The length of the CDR3 is 15 residues. Germline CDR1 reads LNHDA; CDR2 reads SQIVND (reference sequence). General study points: Differentially abundant clones: around 1.1 between replicates, 16.4 at around 15 days, 19 at four.

Measured with immunoSEQ multiplex PCR; TCRdb has only the in-frame clones, and not every one. The table shows around 120,000 clones, with about 88% occurring only once. The chain links TRBV19 to TRBJ2-7; 11 nucleotides match TRBD2. The specimen was blood. This sequence was found in a person between 18 and 69 years old in good health. Written as DNA, the CDR3 is TGTGCCAGTAGTCAACTAGCGGGAGCTTCCTACGAGCAGTACTTC. Its protein product is CASSQLAGASYEQYF.